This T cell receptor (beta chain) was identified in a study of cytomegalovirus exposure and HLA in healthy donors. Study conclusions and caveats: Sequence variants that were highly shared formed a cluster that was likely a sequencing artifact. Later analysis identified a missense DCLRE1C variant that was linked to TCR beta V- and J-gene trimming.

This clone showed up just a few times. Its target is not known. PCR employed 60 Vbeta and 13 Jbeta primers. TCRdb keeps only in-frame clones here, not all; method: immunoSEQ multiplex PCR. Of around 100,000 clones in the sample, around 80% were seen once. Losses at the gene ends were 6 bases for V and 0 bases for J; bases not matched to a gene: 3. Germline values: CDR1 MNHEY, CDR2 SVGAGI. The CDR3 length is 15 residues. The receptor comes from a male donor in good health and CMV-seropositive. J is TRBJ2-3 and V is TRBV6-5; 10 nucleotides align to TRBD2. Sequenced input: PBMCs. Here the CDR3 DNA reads TGTGCCAGCAGAGGACTAGCGGATAGCACAGATACGCAGTATTTT. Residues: CASRGLADSTDTQYF.